This TCR beta chain was documented in a study of OX40 agonist ivuxolimab in advanced cancers. The CDR3 is made up of 16 amino acids. V was trimmed by 6 bases and J by 5 bases, leaving 21 bases between them. Germline CDR1 SGDLS, CDR2 YYNGEE. The data were produced by immunoSEQ multiplex PCR, yet TCRdb's version contains in-frame clones alone and is incomplete. The sample has around 140,000 clones, roughly 91% seen once. The specimen was CD4+ or CD8+ T cells sorted from blood, collected in a trial of the OX40 agonist ivuxolimab. The chain employs TRBV9 and TRBJ2-1, with a tentative D call TRBD2 (6 bases). This receptor was obtained from an adult with an advanced solid tumor such as melanoma, head and neck, liver or kidney cancer. In DNA, the CDR3 is TGTGCCAGCACCCCCGGGTTGGGCCTAGCGAACAATGAGCAGTTCTTC. Translated: CASTPGLGLANNEQFF.